The next 17 T cell receptor beta chains were all read from a single sample in a study of blood T cells in healthy people across ages. Next came a second PCR, run for about 6 to 12 cycles, which used a sample-barcoded 5' primer along with a J-beta primer mix. Each CDR3 protein is one row after TCRdb ran MiXCR on the 5' RACE reads. Of about 1.8 million distinct CDR3 sequences listed, around 50% are singletons. The sequenced material came from blood. Receptor source: a woman aged 40 to 49 in good health.

This clonotype was observed a single time. The J gene is TRBJ2-4, the V gene TRBV4-1, with TRBD2 matching over 8 bases. The J call may be wrong; the DNA end is better matched by TRBJ2-7. The germline V gene encodes CDR1 MGHRA and CDR2 YSYEKL. This CDR3 has 15 residues. The DNA of the CDR3 is TGCGCCAGCAGCCGCGATGCGGGGGGCGCGGGCGAGCAGTACTTC. Protein sequence: CASSRDAGGAGEQYF.

The rearrangement joins TRBV7-9 to TRBJ1-5; possibly TRBD1 for D (5 bases). CDR1 is SEHNR, CDR2 FQNEAQ, per germline (reference sequence). This CDR3 comprises 15 residues. Trimming took 1 base from V and 6 from J, leaving 13 bases between them. The CDR3 coding sequence is TGTGCCAGCAGCTTAGGCCAGGGTAACGGTCAGCCCCAGCATTTT. As protein: CASSLGQGNGQPQHF.

This rearrangement joins TRBV5-1 to TRBJ1-4, with a weak D call TRBD1 (6 bases). The CDR3 totals 15 residues. Trimming removed 4 bases from V and 4 bases from J, with 14 bases in between. Germline V gives CDR1 SGHRS, CDR2 YFSETQ. CDR3 region: CASSITGSGNEKLFF. The CDR3 DNA reads TGCGCCAGCAGCATTACAGGGTCGGGTAATGAAAAACTGTTTTTT.

This clonotype was found a few times. The V call is TRBV29-1, the J call TRBJ2-1, with TRBD1 identical over 9 bases. This CDR3 contains 14 residues. The trim removed 6 bases at V and 5 bases at J, leaving 8 bases unmatched. CDR1 and CDR2 (germline): SQVTM, ANQGSEA. The CDR3 region has the DNA TGCAGCGTGGAGAGGACAGGGGAACACAATGAGCAGTTCTTC. It specifies CSVERTGEHNEQFF.

CDR3 in amino acids: CASSPPLGAEETQFF. The CDR3 DNA reads TGTGCCAGCTCACCACCGCTAGGGGCGGAAGAGACCCAGTTCTTC. V usage is TRBV18 and J usage is TRBJ2-1; TRBD1 might be the D (5 bases). The CDR3 has 15 residues. Germline assignment: CDR1 KGHSH and CDR2 LQKENI. The V end was cut by 0 bases, the J end by 13 bases, with 19 bases between.

This clonotype was seen a few times. V and J are TRBV4-1 and TRBJ2-1; possible D gene TRBD1, 5 bases. Trimming shortened V by 1 base and J by 10 bases, and 14 bases separated the two germline ends. Per the germline V gene, CDR1 is MGHRA and CDR2 is YSYEKL. CDR3 size: 14 residues. CDR3 sequence: CASSQVSGLWEQFF. The CDR3 DNA follows: TGCGCCAGCAGCCAAGTTTCAGGGTTGTGGGAGCAGTTCTTC.

In regard to this clonotype: The junction departs from germline at one end; a sequencing error may be responsible. V and J are TRBV16 and TRBJ1-2; possible D gene TRBD1, 5 bases. The CDR3 length is 15 residues. Germline CDR1 KGHSY, CDR2 FQNENV. The CDR3 DNA reads TGTGCCAGCAACCAATTTGTGCAGGGAAACTATGGCTACACCTTC. It yields the protein CASNQFVQGNYGYTF.

The CDR3 reads CASSPGHLRGEQYF. The CDR3 DNA sequence: TGTGCCAGCAGCCCGGGGCACCTTCGCGGTGAGCAGTACTTC. The chain is built from TRBV7-2 and TRBJ2-5, with D perhaps assigned TRBD1 or TRBD2 (5 bases each). Germline values: CDR1 SGHTA, CDR2 FQGNSA. Trimming stripped 5 bases from V and 11 bases from J, with 21 bases between. The CDR3 runs 14 residues.

This clonotype was counted a few times. The chain recombines TRBV6-2 or TRBV6-3 with TRBJ2-7, with D possibly TRBD2 on 6 matching bases. Trimming cost V 6 bases and J 6 bases, with 24 bases left between them. This CDR3 is 16 amino acids long. CDR1 and CDR2 (germline): MNHEY, SVGEGT. CDR3 amino acids: CASSPSSGTPSSEQYF. The CDR3 nucleotides read TGTGCCAGCAGCCCCTCGTCGGGGACTCCGTCTTCCGAGCAGTACTTC.

This clonotype occurred a few times. The gene calls are TRBV6-5 and TRBJ1-1, with TRBD1 matching 7 bases. This CDR3 has 14 residues. CDR1 is MNHEY, CDR2 SVGAGI, per germline. After removal of 2 bases from V and 4 bases from J, the junction contained 4 bases not matched to a gene. CDR3 in DNA: TGTGCCAGCAGTTACAACAGGGGAGGCACTGAAGCTTTCTTT. Its protein product is CASSYNRGGTEAFF.

V is TRBV7-2 and J is TRBJ2-7; D may be TRBD1 or TRBD2 (6 bases each). The germline V gene encodes CDR1 SGHTA and CDR2 FQGNSA. The CDR3 length is 15 residues. V was pared by 4 bases and J by 7 bases, with 20 bases between. The CDR3 loop is CASSSEPGAIYEQYF. CDR3 bases: TGTGCCAGCAGCTCGGAGCCGGGGGCTATCTATGAGCAGTACTTC. The whole variable domain, filled in from reference TRBV7-2 and TRBJ2-7, reads GAGVSQSPSNKVTEKGKDVELRCDPISGHTALYWYRQSLGQGLEFLIYFQGNSAPDKSGLPSDRFSAERTGGSVSTLTIQRTQQEDSAVYLCASSSEPGAIYEQYFGPGTRLTVT.

This clonotype was recorded at least ten times. The chain couples TRBV5-1 to TRBJ2-7; 9 bases are a match to TRBD2. Germline V lookup: CDR1 SGHRS, CDR2 YFSETQ. Trimming removed 2 bases from V and 3 bases from J; junction bases left unmatched: 6. The CDR3 extends over 15 amino acids. The CDR3 bases are TGCGCCAGCAGCTTTCCGGCGGGGGGGATCTACGAGCAGTACTTC. Protein sequence: CASSFPAGGIYEQYF.

This chain connects TRBV5-1 to TRBJ2-1; 9 positions match TRBD1. CDR1 is SGHRS, CDR2 YFSETQ, per germline. CDR3 length equals 14 residues. J lost 10 bases, V lost 6 bases, and 11 bases had no gene match. In nucleotides, the CDR3 is TGCGCCAGCACGAGCCGGGGACAGGGAAGCGAGCAGTTCTTC. It specifies CASTSRGQGSEQFF.

The gene calls are TRBV28 and TRBJ1-2; possible D gene TRBD1, 6 bases. The V gene lost 7 bases and the J gene lost 4 bases, with 16 bases spanning the gap. The CDR3 spans 14 residues. Germline CDR1 MDHEN, CDR2 SYDVKM. The CDR3 DNA is TGTGCCAGCACCGTGACCGGCAGGGGCTATGGCTACACCTTC. Its translation is CASTVTGRGYGYTF.

This clonotype was counted only a few times. This chain's CDR3 is CSARTGTGNQPQHF. CDR3 nucleotide sequence: TGCAGTGCTAGAACAGGGACAGGGAATCAGCCCCAGCATTTT. The rearrangement uses TRBV20-1 and TRBJ1-5; 9 bases align to TRBD1. The CDR3 spans 14 residues. In germline, CDR1 is DFQATT, CDR2 SNEGSKA (reference sequence). The V gene end was trimmed by 2 bases and the J gene end by 4 bases; junction bases not matched to a gene: 3.

The chain is built from TRBV7-2 and TRBJ1-2; 7 positions agree with TRBD1. Germline V gene sequence: CDR1 SGHTA, CDR2 FQGNSA. After removal of 4 bases from V and 3 bases from J, the junction contained 8 bases not matched to a gene. This CDR3 spans 15 amino acids. The CDR3 loop reads CASSSWDSAYYGYTF. The CDR3 region has the DNA TGTGCCAGCAGCTCCTGGGACAGCGCCTACTATGGCTACACCTTC.

The chain carries TRBV12-3 or TRBV12-4 and TRBJ2-4; 15 bases align to TRBD2. The DNA end lines up better with TRBJ2-5; the J call may be wrong. This CDR3 contains 16 residues. The CDR3 DNA reads as TGTGCCAGCGGTCGGGGACTAGCGGGGGGCAGAGAGACCCAGTACTTC. Protein sequence: CASGRGLAGGRETQYF.